The 32 T cell receptor beta chains below come from one sample, sequenced in a study of blood T cell repertoires in COVID-19. Sequencing was performed with immunoSEQ multiplex PCR; in TCRdb, only in-frame clones are kept and a portion is missing. The sample shows around 310,000 clones, 88% of them seen only once. Sequencing was carried out using peripheral blood. These TCRs come from a woman between 45 and 65 years old with active or convalescent COVID-19.

The genes are TRBV6-5 and TRBJ1-2, with TRBD1 identical over 8 bases. Germline trimming cut 6 bases from V and 7 bases from J; bases unmatched to any gene: 7. The CDR3 loop spans 13 amino acids. Germline lookup yields CDR1 MNHEY and CDR2 SVGAGI. CDR3 bases: TGTGCCAGCAGGGAGACAGGGGACGCTGGCTACACCTTC. Its protein product is CASRETGDAGYTF.

The V and J genes are TRBV27 and TRBJ2-2; the match to TRBD2 covers 12 bases. The CDR3 is made up of 16 amino acids. Germline V gives CDR1 MNHEY, CDR2 SMNVEV (reference sequence). J lost 9 bases, V lost 0 bases, and 5 bases had no gene match. CDR3 amino acids: CASSLSGLAGSRELFF. Written as DNA, the CDR3 is TGTGCCAGCAGTTTATCCGGACTAGCGGGATCCCGGGAGCTGTTTTTT.

J is TRBJ2-7 and V is TRBV28; TRBD1 might be the D (6 bases). Germline CDR1 MDHEN, CDR2 SYDVKM. V was clipped by 5 bases and J by 2 bases, with 13 bases between them. The CDR3 contains 14 residues. The CDR3 DNA reads TGTGCCAGCAGTCCCGGACAGATCCCCTACGAGCAGTACTTC. Its protein is CASSPGQIPYEQYF. The full variable domain, with the rest looked up from reference TRBV28 and TRBJ2-7, is DVKVTQSSRYLVKRTGEKVFLECVQDMDHENMFWYRQDPGLGLRLIYFSYDVKMKEKGDIPEGYSVSREKKERFSLILESASTNQTSMYLCASSPGQIPYEQYFGPGTRLTVT.

The V call is TRBV5-6, the J call TRBJ1-4; 8 bases line up with TRBD1. Germline loops: CDR1 SGHDT, CDR2 YYEEEE. The CDR3 covers 16 residues. V lost 3 bases and J lost 1; bases outside the gene matches: 5. CDR3 coding DNA: TGTGCCAGCAGCTGGTGGGACAGGCGAACTAATGAAAAACTGTTTTTT. This gives the protein CASSWWDRRTNEKLFF.

The chain combines TRBV25-1 with TRBJ2-5; TRBD2 matches at 8 bases. Trimming removed 7 bases from V and 1 base from J; junction bases left unmatched: 2. CDR3 length: 13 amino acids. Per the germline V gene, CDR1 is MGHDK and CDR2 is SYGVNS. As DNA, the CDR3 is TGTGCCAGCACAGCGGGGGCCCAAGAGACCCAGTACTTC. Amino acids: CASTAGAQETQYF. Filled out from reference TRBV25-1 and TRBJ2-5, the complete variable domain reads EADIYQTPRYLVIGTGKKITLECSQTMGHDKMYWYQQDPGMELHLIHYSYGVNSTEKGDLSSESTVSRIRTEHFPLTLESARPSHTSQYLCASTAGAQETQYFGPGTRLLVL.

The chain combines TRBV7-9 with TRBJ2-5; weak D call: TRBD1 (6 bases). The CDR3 is made up of 17 amino acids. The V gene lost 5 bases and the J gene lost 4 bases, with 23 bases spanning the gap. CDR1 is SEHNR and CDR2 is FQNEAQ in the germline V gene (reference sequence). In nucleotides, the CDR3 is TGTGCCAGCAGCGCGTACATCTCTTGGACAGAGGGAGAGACCCAGTACTTC. It is translated as CASSAYISWTEGETQYF.

This chain joins TRBV4-1 and TRBJ1-2, with D possibly matching TRBD1 (5 bases). The V end was cut by 3 bases, the J end by 5 bases, with 13 bases between. CDR3 length: 14 amino acids. Germline V gene data show CDR1 as MGHRA and CDR2 as YSYEKL. The CDR3 sequence is CASSQAGRQYGYTF. DNA of the CDR3: TGCGCCAGCAGCCAGGCGGGACGGCAATATGGCTACACCTTC.

This rearrangement joins TRBV2 to TRBJ2-7; a possible D gene is TRBD1 (5 bases). V was trimmed by 6 bases and J by 6 bases, leaving 15 bases between them. Per germline, CDR1 SNHLY and CDR2 FYNNEI. CDR3 length: 13 residues. CDR3 in DNA: TGTGCCAGCAGCCTTCAGGGTTTCGGCGAGCAGTACTTC. As protein: CASSLQGFGEQYF.

This sequence joins TRBV10-3 and TRBJ1-1, with a possible D match to TRBD1 (5 bases). CDR1 and CDR2 (germline): ENHRY, SYGVKD. The CDR3 is 13 amino acids. Deletions cut 10 bases from V and 0 bases from J, with 12 bases between. As DNA, the CDR3 is TGTGCCAGCGGGACGGAACTGAACACTGAAGCTTTCTTT. It codes for CASGTELNTEAFF.

The chain uses TRBV7-2 and TRBJ2-5, with D possibly TRBD1 on 6 matching bases. This CDR3 contains 17 residues. Per germline, CDR1 SGHTA and CDR2 FQGNSA. V was clipped by 8 bases and J by 5 bases, with 27 bases between them. CDR3 region: CASELTTGRGGGETQYF. DNA of the CDR3: TGTGCCAGCGAGCTTACGACCGGTAGGGGTGGGGGCGAGACCCAGTACTTC. The full variable domain, its missing parts supplied by reference TRBV7-2 and TRBJ2-5, is GAGVSQSPSNKVTEKGKDVELRCDPISGHTALYWYRQSLGQGLEFLIYFQGNSAPDKSGLPSDRFSAERTGGSVSTLTIQRTQQEDSAVYLCASELTTGRGGGETQYFGPGTRLLVL.

The rearrangement links TRBV14 to TRBJ1-2; D gene ambiguous. Germline assignment: CDR1 SGHDN and CDR2 FVKESK. This CDR3 spans 14 amino acids. V lost 0 bases, J lost 1 base, and 6 bases lay in between. CDR3 in DNA: TGTGCCAGCAGCCAAGATACCGGTAACTATGGCTACACCTTC. Its protein is CASSQDTGNYGYTF.

The genes are TRBV7-2 and TRBJ1-2; D uncertain. CDR1 and CDR2 (germline): SGHTA, FQGNSA. This CDR3 is built from 11 residues. V was cut by 8 bases and J by 4 bases, with 8 bases left in between. The CDR3 spells CASEATYGYTF. For the CDR3, the DNA is TGTGCCAGCGAGGCAACCTATGGCTACACCTTC.

The chain links TRBV3-1 (or the pseudogene TRBV3-2) to TRBJ1-5; D possibly corresponds to TRBD1 (5 bases). Germline V lookup: CDR1 LGHDT, CDR2 YNNKEL (reference sequence). V was shortened by 4 bases and J by 7 bases, with 23 bases between the two germline ends. The CDR3 has 17 residues. The CDR3 sequence is CASSLHGNQGLEQPQHF. CDR3 in DNA: TGTGCCAGCAGCCTTCATGGGAATCAGGGCCTTGAGCAGCCCCAGCATTTT.

The CDR3 sequence: CASSVGQGDGNTIYF. DNA of the CDR3: TGCGCCAGCAGCGTGGGACAGGGTGATGGAAACACCATATATTTT. The V call is TRBV5-1, the J call TRBJ1-3, with 9 bases fitting TRBD1. The length of the CDR3 is 15 residues. The V segment lost 4 bases and the J segment 3 bases; nucleotides outside the gene matches: 5. Germline loops: CDR1 SGHRS, CDR2 YFSETQ.

V usage is TRBV6-2 or TRBV6-3 and J usage is TRBJ1-3; no definite D call. Trimming removed 0 bases from V and 4 bases from J, with 10 bases in between. The CDR3 length is 15 residues. Germline assignment: CDR1 MNHEY and CDR2 SVGEGT. In DNA form, the CDR3 reads TGTGCCAGCAGTTACTCGAGTTCGACAGGAAACACCATATATTTT. Translating it yields CASSYSSSTGNTIYF.

The chain links TRBV6-2 or TRBV6-3 to TRBJ1-5; a weak D match, TRBD1 (6 bases). CDR3 length: 16 residues. Germline-derived CDR1 and CDR2 are MNHEY and SVGEGT. Trimming shortened V by 6 bases and J by 0 bases, and 15 bases separated the two germline ends. CDR3 bases: TGTGCCAGCAGCTCCCCCAGGGGCAGTAGCAATCAGCCCCAGCATTTT. This gives the protein CASSSPRGSSNQPQHF.

The CDR3 here is CASSPQSNTIYF. The CDR3 coding sequence is TGTGCCAGTAGCCCCCAGTCCAACACCATATATTTT. The V call is TRBV19, the J call TRBJ1-3, with D unclear. Trimming took off 6 bases at V and 7 bases at J, with 10 bases between the two ends. The CDR3 is made up of 12 amino acids. The germline gives CDR1 LNHDA, CDR2 SQIVND (reference sequence).

This chain links TRBV12-3 or TRBV12-4 with TRBJ2-7; D might be TRBD1 (5 bases). Trimming removed 7 bases from V and 6 bases from J, with 13 bases in between. CDR3 length equals 12 residues. Here the CDR3 DNA reads TGTGCCAGCACCTCCTCTAGGGGCGAGCAGTACTTC. It yields the protein CASTSSRGEQYF.

The CDR3 bases are TGTGCCACTGGAGGCAGGCCCACCGGAAGAGAAGCTTTCTTT. Protein sequence: CATGGRPTGREAFF. The rearrangement joins TRBV24-1 to TRBJ1-1, with D unclear. This CDR3 spans 14 amino acids. In germline, CDR1 is KGHDR, CDR2 SFDVKD. V was pared by 10 bases and J by 8 bases, with 22 bases between.

The V call is TRBV29-1, the J call TRBJ1-5, with a tentative D call TRBD1 (5 bases). The CDR3 consists of 13 residues. Germline CDR1 and CDR2: SQVTM and ANQGSEA. The V gene lost 5 bases and the J gene lost 4 bases, with 12 bases spanning the gap. CDR3 sequence: CSVSQGGNQPQHF. CDR3 bases: TGCAGCGTTTCGCAGGGAGGGAATCAGCCCCAGCATTTT.

J is TRBJ1-1 and V is TRBV7-2, with D possibly TRBD1 on 5 matching bases. The CDR3 is 14 amino acids. The germline CDR1 and CDR2 sequences are SGHTA and FQGNSA. The V and J ends lost 5 bases and 2 bases respectively, with 12 bases between them. The CDR3 reads CASSPQTANTEAFF. The CDR3, as DNA: TGTGCCAGCAGCCCTCAGACAGCTAACACTGAAGCTTTCTTT.

The chain recombines TRBV30 with TRBJ1-2; 7 nucleotides agree with TRBD1. Germline V lookup: CDR1 GTSNPN, CDR2 SVGIG (reference sequence). CDR3 length equals 15 residues. V lost 0 bases, J lost 2 bases, and 6 bases stayed unmatched. CDR3 sequence (DNA): TGTGCCTGGAGTGTAGACAGGGCCACCAACTATGGCTACACCTTC. Protein: CAWSVDRATNYGYTF.

This chain links TRBV19 with TRBJ2-7, with 9 bases that match TRBD1. CDR1 and CDR2 (germline): LNHDA, SQIVND (reference sequence). This CDR3 is built from 16 residues. The V gene end was trimmed by 3 bases and the J gene end by 3 bases; junction bases not matched to a gene: 9. CDR3 protein: CASSIRLGTGHYEQYF. CDR3 coding DNA: TGTGCCAGTAGTATCCGCCTTGGGACAGGGCACTACGAGCAGTACTTC.

The genes are TRBV11-1 and TRBJ2-2; D uncertain. Germline CDR1 and CDR2: SGHAT and FQDESV (reference sequence). The germline V and J ends were trimmed by 2 bases and 2 bases, with 3 bases remaining between them. The CDR3 contains 13 residues. CDR3 in amino acids: CASSLLNTGELFF. The CDR3 DNA is TGTGCCAGCAGCTTACTTAACACCGGGGAGCTGTTTTTT.

V is TRBV4-3 and J is TRBJ1-3, with a weak D call TRBD1 (5 bases). V was cut by 0 bases and J by 0 bases, with 12 bases left in between. Germline V gene sequence: CDR1 LGHNA, CDR2 YSLEER. The CDR3 consists of 17 residues. CDR3 protein: CASSQDHQGLSGNTIYF. The CDR3 nucleotides read TGCGCCAGCAGCCAAGATCATCAGGGACTCTCTGGAAACACCATATATTTT.

The CDR3 DNA follows: TGTGCCAGCAGTGAAGCATGGGGGCCAGACACAGATACGCAGTATTTT. Encoded protein: CASSEAWGPDTDTQYF. V usage is TRBV2 and J usage is TRBJ2-3; tentative D call: TRBD1 (6 bases). CDR1 and CDR2 (germline): SNHLY, FYNNEI. V lost 0 bases and J lost 2, with 12 bases in between. This CDR3 is built from 16 residues.

This chain uses TRBV10-3 with TRBJ2-7, with 7 bases identical to TRBD1. V shed 2 bases and J 4 bases; nucleotides not matched to a gene: 8. This CDR3 has 15 residues. Germline CDR1 ENHRY, CDR2 SYGVKD. The CDR3 sequence: CAISEQGDRGYEQYF. The CDR3 nucleotides read TGTGCCATCAGTGAGCAGGGGGATCGAGGGTACGAGCAGTACTTC.

This chain connects TRBV7-8 to TRBJ1-5, with 9 nucleotides matching TRBD1. The CDR3 spans 16 residues. In germline, CDR1 is SGHVS, CDR2 FQNEAQ. Trimming cost V 5 bases and J 3 bases; bases outside gene matches: 8. CDR3 sequence (DNA): TGTGCCAGCAGCGAGTTACAGGGGGCCCTCAATCAGCCCCAGCATTTT. The encoded protein is CASSELQGALNQPQHF.

About this clone itself: This sample includes further DNA sequences coding for the same CDR3. The chain joins TRBV7-2 to TRBJ2-5; 7 positions match TRBD1. Germline CDR1 is SGHTA and CDR2 is FQGNSA. CDR3 length equals 13 residues. V was pared by 3 bases and J by 4 bases, with 2 bases of the junction left unmatched. CDR3 DNA sequence: TGTGCCAGCAGCTTCTCAGGGGGAGAGACCCAGTACTTC. Amino acid sequence: CASSFSGGETQYF.

This chain joins TRBV3-1 (or the pseudogene TRBV3-2) and TRBJ1-5, with TRBD1 identical over 8 bases. CDR1 and CDR2 from the germline V gene are LGHDT and YNNKEL (reference sequence). The CDR3 loop spans 15 amino acids. V lost 2 bases, J lost 2 bases, and 2 bases stayed unmatched. The CDR3 nucleotides are TGTGCCAGCAGCCAACGGACAGGGCGCAATCAGCCCCAGCATTTT. This gives the protein CASSQRTGRNQPQHF.

The gene calls are TRBV7-9 and TRBJ1-1, with D possibly TRBD1 on 5 matching bases. Germline V CDR1 and CDR2: SEHNR, FQNEAQ (reference sequence). The CDR3 spans 15 residues. The germline V and J ends were trimmed by 4 bases and 1 base, with 13 bases remaining between them. The chain's CDR3 is CASSSRVGPNTEAFF. CDR3 DNA: TGTGCCAGCAGCTCCAGGGTTGGCCCGAACACTGAAGCTTTCTTT.

This chain links TRBV9 with TRBJ1-4; perhaps TRBD1 as D (6 bases). CDR1 and CDR2 from the germline V gene are SGDLS and YYNGEE. The CDR3 sequence is 15 residues long. The V end lost 0 bases, the J end lost 0 bases, and 6 bases lay between the germline ends. This CDR3 reads CASSVGTATNEKLFF. CDR3 DNA sequence: TGTGCCAGCAGCGTAGGGACAGCAACTAATGAAAAACTGTTTTTT. Using reference TRBV9 and TRBJ1-4 for the parts outside the CDR3, the full variable domain is DSGVTQTPKHLITATGQRVTLRCSPRSGDLSVYWYQQSLDQGLQFLIQYYNGEERAKGNILERFSAQQFPDLHSELNLSSLELGDSALYFCASSVGTATNEKLFFGSGTQLSVL.